Listed here are 2 T cell receptor beta chains from one sample, sequenced in a study of regulatory T cells in long-lasting Graves disease (dated by TCRdb to the early 2020s). The sample's time point label is to be understood as: persistent/refractory GD, antithyroid drugs over 5 years with positive TRAb. For both TCR sequencing and RNA sequencing, RNA was extracted from PBMCs in TRIzol. Library preparation was by multiplex PCR. Data came from an Illumina HiSeq 4000. TCR beta libraries were built with iRepertoire HTBI primers and Arm-PCR amplification of CDR3 regions. TCRdb reanalyzed the raw reads on its own, using fastp at Q25 for trimming and MiXCR for clone calling, and kept in-frame beta chains. Rows are unified per CDR3 protein, each entry keeping the most common DNA and genes. Counted in this sample were around 500,000 distinct CDR3 sequences; roughly 20% of them appeared once. 7% to 9.5% of the sample is taken by the ten largest.

Sequencing was performed on peripheral blood mononuclear cells (PBMCs), taken when the disease was refractory, from a patient treated with antithyroid drugs. These receptors all stem from a female donor with Graves disease.

The chain joins TRBV7-3 to TRBJ2-6; 10 positions agree with TRBD2. From germline, CDR1 is SGHTA and CDR2 FQGTGA. CDR3 length: 17 amino acids. V was clipped by 6 bases and J by 0 bases; unmatched bases: 5. Here the CDR3 reads CASSPTSGISGANVLTF. The CDR3 nucleotides read TGTGCCAGCAGTCCTACTAGCGGGATCTCTGGGGCCAACGTCCTGACTTTC.

This clonotype appeared many times. J is TRBJ2-7 and V is TRBV28; D gene unclear. Trimming removed 5 bases from V and 3 bases from J, with 8 bases in between. The germline V gene encodes CDR1 MDHEN and CDR2 SYDVKM. This CDR3 contains 12 residues. The CDR3 DNA sequence: TGTGCCAGCAGTGGGCCGATCTACGAGCAGTACTTC. As protein: CASSGPIYEQYF.